These 3 T cell receptor beta chains originate from one sample sequenced in a study of blood T cell repertoires in COVID-19. Some clones are missing from TCRdb's copy, which holds only in-frame ones; the method was immunoSEQ multiplex PCR. The table records about 300,000 clones, roughly nine tenths of them present only once. The sequencing sample was made of PBMCs or T cells enriched from blood (not recorded which). The receptor source for this set is a woman in her twenties or thirties who had recovered from COVID-19.

The sample holds a few counts of this clone. The chain combines TRBV6-5 with TRBJ2-3, with D hard to call. The germline V and J ends were trimmed by 2 bases and 6 bases, with 9 bases remaining between them. The length of the CDR3 is 13 residues. CDR1 is MNHEY, CDR2 SVGAGI, per germline. Written as DNA, the CDR3 is TGTGCCAGCAGTTACGGTGAAGAGGATACGCAGTATTTT. This encodes CASSYGEEDTQYF.

This chain joins TRBV7-8 and TRBJ1-1; 11 nucleotides align to TRBD1. Germline loops: CDR1 SGHVS, CDR2 FQNEAQ. CDR3 length: 16 residues. With V trimmed by 5 bases and J by 5 bases, 10 bases remained unmatched. As DNA, the CDR3 is TGTGCCAGCAGCACCCGGACAGGGGGCTCGGGGACTGAAGCTTTCTTT. Its translation: CASSTRTGGSGTEAFF. Looking up the rest from reference TRBV7-8 and TRBJ1-1 gives the full variable domain: GAGVSQSPRYKVAKRGQDVALRCDPISGHVSLFWYQQALGQGPEFLTYFQNEAQLDKSGLPSDRFFAERPEGSVSTLKIQRTQQEDSAVYLCASSTRTGGSGTEAFFGQGTRLTVV.

V is TRBV5-1 and J is TRBJ1-2; 7 nucleotides line up with TRBD1. CDR1 SGHRS and CDR2 YFSETQ come from the germline V gene. This CDR3 has 13 residues. The V and J ends lost 5 bases and 3 bases, in that order; junction bases with no gene match: 4. CDR3 nucleotides: TGCGCCAGCAGATCCGGGACAGACTATGGCTACACCTTC. Its protein is CASRSGTDYGYTF.